These 26 T cell receptor beta chains were sequenced from one sample in a study of T cells after yellow fever vaccination. TCRdb re-called the 5' RACE reads with MiXCR, one entry per CDR3 protein. Of hundreds of thousands of distinct CDR3 sequences listed, around 4% are singletons. The input for sequencing was PBMCs, taken on the day of the yellow fever booster vaccination. The receptors were gathered from a man aged 18-30 years who received the YFV17D yellow fever vaccine.

This clonotype is labeled medium-sized. This chain uses TRBV6-4 with TRBJ2-2; D ambiguous. Germline V gene data show CDR1 as MRHNA and CDR2 as SNTAGT. Trimming cost V 2 bases and J 3 bases, with 4 bases left between them. The CDR3 covers 13 residues. The CDR3 nucleotides are TGTGCCAGCAGTGACAGGGACACCGGGGAGCTGTTTTTT. The encoded protein is CASSDRDTGELFF.

This clonotype occurred a few times. The CDR3 DNA reads as TGTGCCAGCAGCACCGGACAGGGTGGCGATGAGCAGTTCTTC. Translation: CASSTGQGGDEQFF. V and J are TRBV7-3 and TRBJ2-1, with 8 bases aligning to TRBD1. Trimming took 5 bases from V and 8 from J; bases not matched to a gene: 8. Germline V CDR1 and CDR2: SGHTA, FQGTGA. This CDR3 has 14 amino acids.

This clonotype was recorded many times. This sequence joins TRBV20-1 and TRBJ1-5; D unclear. This CDR3 comprises 13 residues. Deletions cut 6 bases from V and 3 bases from J, with 12 bases between. Per germline, CDR1 DFQATT and CDR2 SNEGSKA (reference sequence). CDR3 amino acids: CSAPDLNNQPQHF. CDR3 nucleotide sequence: TGCAGTGCCCCGGACCTAAACAATCAGCCCCAGCATTTT.

The table lists this clonotype with many counts. This chain connects TRBV12-3 or TRBV12-4 to TRBJ2-1, with 7 nucleotides matching TRBD2. CDR3 length equals 12 residues. With 6 bases clipped from V and 11 bases from J, the junction kept 7 bases outside the gene matches. The CDR3 bases are TGTGCCAGCAGGACTTCGGGAGGAAAGCAGTTCTTC. Translating gives CASRTSGGKQFF.

This clonotype was seen a handful of times. The chain is built from TRBV20-1 and TRBJ2-3; 8 nucleotides agree with TRBD1. The germline gives CDR1 DFQATT, CDR2 SNEGSKA (reference sequence). The CDR3 runs 15 residues. The ends lost 2 bases at V and 4 bases at J; junction bases unmatched: 8. As DNA, the CDR3 is TGCAGTGCTAGATCCCCAGGGGGCAGGGCAGATACGCAGTATTTT. It specifies CSARSPGGRADTQYF.

The chain employs TRBV5-1 and TRBJ2-5; 7 bases match TRBD2. CDR3 length equals 14 residues. V shed 3 bases, J shed 2 bases, and the junction held 4 bases outside the gene matches. Germline CDR1 is SGHRS and CDR2 is YFSETQ. CDR3 amino acids: CASSWGLLQETQYF. In DNA, the CDR3 is TGCGCCAGCAGCTGGGGACTACTACAAGAGACCCAGTACTTC.

The J gene is TRBJ2-3, the V gene TRBV5-1, with 11 positions matching TRBD2. V was clipped by 2 bases and J by 2 bases; unmatched bases: 7. In germline, CDR1 is SGHRS, CDR2 YFSETQ. This CDR3 has 17 residues. The CDR3 is CASSFSGLADYTDTQYF. In DNA, the CDR3 is TGCGCCAGCAGCTTTTCGGGACTAGCGGATTACACAGATACGCAGTATTTT.

The CDR3 coding sequence is TGCAGTGCTAGAGATCTGGGACGGGGCACCGGGGAGCTGTTTTTT. Its translation is CSARDLGRGTGELFF. The V and J genes are TRBV20-1 and TRBJ2-2, with D perhaps matching TRBD1 or TRBD2 (5 bases each). There are 15 residues in the CDR3. In germline, CDR1 is DFQATT, CDR2 SNEGSKA (reference sequence). V lost 0 bases to trimming and J lost 4 bases, with 12 bases between them.

This clonotype was seen more than once but under ten times. The CDR3 bases are TGTGCCTGGAGGGTACAGGGGGCCGGGGAGCTGTTTTTT. Its translation: CAWRVQGAGELFF. The chain carries TRBV30 and TRBJ2-2; TRBD1 aligns across 8 bases. The CDR3 is 13 residues long. Germline CDR1 reads GTSNPN; CDR2 reads SVGIG (reference sequence). V was pared by 3 bases and J by 6 bases, with 3 bases of the junction left unmatched.

This clonotype has at least ten counts. The genes are TRBV5-1 and TRBJ1-1; 11 bases match TRBD1. The CDR3 length is 15 residues. The V segment lost 4 bases and the J segment 2 bases; nucleotides outside the gene matches: 4. Germline V CDR1 and CDR2: SGHRS, YFSETQ. This CDR3 reads CASSLGQGANTEAFF. CDR3 bases: TGCGCCAGCAGCCTAGGACAGGGGGCTAACACTGAAGCTTTCTTT.

In its sample, this clonotype was seen many times. This chain's CDR3 is CASSASGGLYNEQFF. CDR3 nucleotide sequence: TGTGCCAGCAGCGCTAGCGGGGGGTTATACAATGAGCAGTTCTTC. This sequence joins TRBV9 and TRBJ2-1, with 11 nucleotides matching TRBD2. V gave up 3 bases and J gave up 4 bases; unmatched junction bases: 3. The germline V gene encodes CDR1 SGDLS and CDR2 YYNGEE. CDR3 size: 15 residues.

This clonotype has at least ten counts. V and J are TRBV6-5 and TRBJ1-5, with D perhaps TRBD1 (6 bases). Germline loops: CDR1 MNHEY, CDR2 SVGAGI. This CDR3 comprises 17 residues. The V and J ends lost 0 bases and 3 bases respectively, with 15 bases between them. The CDR3 bases are TGTGCCAGCAGTTACTCGAACGTCAGGGGATTCAATCAGCCCCAGCATTTT. It codes for CASSYSNVRGFNQPQHF.

This clonotype appeared many times. The chain combines TRBV29-1 with TRBJ2-3; 9 bases align to TRBD1. This CDR3 has 15 amino acids. CDR1 is SQVTM and CDR2 is ANQGSEA in the germline V gene. The V gene end was trimmed by 3 bases and the J gene end by 5 bases; junction bases not matched to a gene: 9. The CDR3 DNA is TGCAGCGTTGATGCGGACAGGGGAAGTGAAGATACGCAGTATTTT. Its protein is CSVDADRGSEDTQYF.

This rearrangement joins TRBV29-1 to TRBJ2-1, with D unresolved. Germline V gives CDR1 SQVTM, CDR2 ANQGSEA. V was cut by 4 bases and J by 8 bases, with 18 bases left in between. There are 14 residues in the CDR3. The CDR3 here is CSVVLVQVDDEQFF. In nucleotides, the CDR3 is TGCAGCGTTGTCTTGGTTCAGGTCGATGATGAGCAGTTCTTC.

This clonotype was observed many times. The chain is built from TRBV20-1 and TRBJ2-3; tentatively, D is TRBD2 (5 bases). V lost 6 bases, J lost 2 bases, and 18 bases lay in between. There are 15 residues in the CDR3. CDR1 and CDR2 (germline): DFQATT, SNEGSKA (reference sequence). For the CDR3, the DNA is TGCAGTGCCGAGCCGTCACTAGATCCCACAGATACGCAGTATTTT. Translation gives CSAEPSLDPTDTQYF.

The rearrangement uses TRBV18 and TRBJ1-1, with unresolved D. The V gene lost 5 bases and the J gene lost 5 bases, with 15 bases spanning the gap. The CDR3 spans 14 residues. CDR1 and CDR2 from the germline V gene are KGHSH and LQKENI. As DNA, the CDR3 is TGTGCCAGCTCATCTGGACGCGGCGGTACTGAAGCTTTCTTT. Translating gives CASSSGRGGTEAFF.

The sample holds many counts of this clonotype. The V and J genes are TRBV6-2 or TRBV6-3 and TRBJ2-7; D gene unclear. The CDR3 is made up of 12 amino acids. The V end was cut by 8 bases, the J end by 1 base, with 9 bases between. Per the germline V gene, CDR1 is MNHEY and CDR2 is SVGEGT. DNA for the CDR3: TGTGCCAGCTCGATCTCGTCCTACGAGCAGTACTTC. Amino acids: CASSISSYEQYF.

Ten or more counts support this clonotype. The rearrangement uses TRBV5-1 and TRBJ2-1; 7 bases align to TRBD1. Germline V gives CDR1 SGHRS, CDR2 YFSETQ. With V trimmed by 5 bases and J by 11 bases, 7 bases remained unmatched. This CDR3 comprises 12 residues. This CDR3 reads CASRNRGPKQFF. The CDR3 region has the DNA TGCGCCAGCAGGAACAGGGGACCGAAGCAGTTCTTC.

This clonotype was counted a few times. This sequence joins TRBV11-3 and TRBJ2-1; 8 nucleotides align to TRBD1. The CDR3 has 15 residues. Trimming took 4 bases from V and 5 from J; bases not matched to a gene: 7. The germline V gene has CDR1 SGHNT and CDR2 YENEEA. The CDR3 DNA reads TGTGCCAGCAGCTCCCGGGACAGGAATGACAATGAGCAGTTCTTC. Its translation: CASSSRDRNDNEQFF.

This clonotype came up many times. The CDR3 DNA reads TGTGCCAGCAGCTTAGCTCCCCAGGGGGTGTACGAGCAGTACTTC. Translating it yields CASSLAPQGVYEQYF. The chain recombines TRBV7-6 with TRBJ2-7; 7 nucleotides match TRBD1. The V gene's germline CDR1 is SGHVS and CDR2 FNYEAQ. Trimming removed 0 bases from V and 4 bases from J; junction bases left unmatched: 6. The CDR3 sequence is 15 residues long.

V is TRBV4-1 and J is TRBJ2-2; the D gene is possibly TRBD2 (7 bases). V lost 3 bases and J 4 bases, leaving 12 bases between the germline ends. The germline V gene has CDR1 MGHRA and CDR2 YSYEKL. This CDR3 has 15 residues. The CDR3 sequence is CASSHRGGGTGELFF. The CDR3 DNA reads as TGCGCCAGCAGCCATCGCGGGGGCGGCACCGGGGAGCTGTTTTTT.

This clonotype has ten or more counts. This chain uses TRBV20-1 with TRBJ2-1; TRBD2 might be the D (5 bases). Germline V gives CDR1 DFQATT, CDR2 SNEGSKA (reference sequence). Trimming pared 4 bases from V and 8 bases from J, leaving 18 bases between. The CDR3 sequence is 14 residues long. CDR3: CSANDYLRGYEQFF. The CDR3 region has the DNA TGCAGTGCTAATGACTACCTCCGCGGGTATGAGCAGTTCTTC.

This clonotype has at least ten counts. The chain couples TRBV11-2 to TRBJ2-3; 8 nucleotides agree with TRBD1. This CDR3 has 16 residues. The V gene end was trimmed by 6 bases and the J gene end by 0 bases; junction bases not matched to a gene: 8. Germline V gives CDR1 SGHAT, CDR2 FQNNGV. CDR3 protein: CASRNQGALSTDTQYF. The CDR3 coding sequence is TGTGCCAGCAGAAATCAGGGGGCGCTCAGCACAGATACGCAGTATTTT.

J is TRBJ1-5 and V is TRBV6-6; the match to TRBD1 covers 9 bases. The CDR3 is 15 residues long. The germline CDR1 and CDR2 sequences are MNHNY and SVGAGI (reference sequence). Trimming removed 2 bases from V and 7 bases from J; junction bases left unmatched: 6. In DNA, the CDR3 is TGTGCCAGCAGTTACGAAAGACAGGGGGGACAGCCCCAGCATTTT. Protein: CASSYERQGGQPQHF.

This clonotype was seen repeatedly, ten times or more. V gene TRBV5-5 combines with J gene TRBJ1-2, with D maybe TRBD1 (5 bases). The CDR3 is 16 residues long. Germline values: CDR1 SGHKS, CDR2 YYEKEE (reference sequence). V dropped 4 bases and J dropped 4 bases, with 20 bases sitting between them. CDR3: CASSQGRPTATYGYTF. The CDR3 DNA is TGTGCCAGCAGCCAGGGACGGCCTACCGCGACCTATGGCTACACCTTC.

This clonotype was detected ten times or more. The V call is TRBV20-1, the J call TRBJ2-5, with TRBD2 identical over 8 bases. The CDR3 has 14 residues. After removal of 6 bases from V and 4 bases from J, the junction contained 10 bases not matched to a gene. Looked up from germline, CDR1 is DFQATT and CDR2 is SNEGSKA (reference sequence). Written as DNA, the CDR3 is TGCAGTGCGGCGGGGGGATATTTGCGAGAGACCCAGTACTTC. Amino acid sequence: CSAAGGYLRETQYF.